This is a list of T cell receptor beta chains from one sample in a study of T cells in Graves' hyperthyroidism and ophthalmopathy. TCRdb re-called the multiplex PCR reads through MiXCR, storing one row per CDR3 protein. The data show approximately 520,000 distinct CDR3 sequences, less than 25% seen once. The specimen was blood. These receptors were obtained from a man aged 18 to 30 with Graves' hyperthyroidism. Each CDR3 is given with its conserved first and last residue. The D gene is left open where the match is weak. Expanded clones are given a class, and other clones once, few, many or no size at all.

D: TRBD1
size: many
V: TRBV11-1
J: TRBJ1-3
DNA: TGTGCCAGCAGCTTCGACAGGGCGAGCTCTGGAAACACCATATATTTT
CDR3: CASSFDRASSGNTIYF

D: TRBD1
size: many
V: TRBV12-3/TRBV12-4
J: TRBJ2-5
DNA: TGTGCCAGCAGTTTTTCGACGGGACAGGGGGGAGAGACCCAGTACTTC
CDR3: CASSFSTGQGGETQYF

D: .
size: .
V: TRBV30
J: TRBJ1-2
DNA: TGTGCCTGCCGACGGGGGGCGGGCTATGGCTACACCTTC
CDR3: CACRRGAGYGYTF

D: TRBD2
size: many
V: TRBV20-1
J: TRBJ2-7
DNA: TGCAGTGCTAGAGACAGCGGGGGTCTCTACGAGCAGTACTTC
CDR3: CSARDSGGLYEQYF

D: .
size: many
V: TRBV2
J: TRBJ1-2
DNA: TGTGCCAGCAGGGGGGGGAGGGAGATCTATGGCTACACCTTC
CDR3: CASRGGREIYGYTF

D: .
size: many
V: TRBV7-7
J: TRBJ2-5
DNA: TGTGCTAGCAGCTTAGATGGGACGCCTGAGGAGACCCAGTACTTC
CDR3: CASSLDGTPEETQYF

D: TRBD1
size: many
V: TRBV6-1
J: TRBJ1-5
DNA: TGTGCCAGCAGTGAAGGGGGACAGAGCAATCAGCCCCAGCATTTT
CDR3: CASSEGGQSNQPQHF

D: .
size: many
V: TRBV11-1
J: TRBJ1-2
DNA: TGTGCCAGCAGCTTACGCTTGGGGAGGATAAACTATGGCTACACCTTC
CDR3: CASSLRLGRINYGYTF

D: .
size: few
V: TRBV20-1
J: TRBJ1-5
DNA: TGCAGTGCAGAAGACAGGAGGATAGGAAATCAGCCCCAGCATTTT
CDR3: CSAEDRRIGNQPQHF

D: .
size: many
V: TRBV2
J: TRBJ2-6
DNA: TGTGCCAGCAGAGCAGGGATAATTGGTGGGGCCAACGTCCTGACTTTC
CDR3: CASRAGIIGGANVLTF

D: .
size: few
V: TRBV12-5
J: TRBJ2-1
DNA: TGTGCTAGTGGGGGTCGGACGACCTACAATGAGCAGTTCTTC
CDR3: CASGGRTTYNEQFF

D: TRBD1
size: many
V: TRBV6-2/TRBV6-3
J: TRBJ1-5
DNA: TGTGCCAGCCGCGGGACAGGGGTGGGTCAGCCCCAGCATTTT
CDR3: CASRGTGVGQPQHF

D: .
size: .
V: TRBV6-2/TRBV6-3
J: TRBJ1-1
DNA: TGTGCCAGCATCTACGGGGAAAACACTGAAGCTTTCTTT
CDR3: CASIYGENTEAFF

D: TRBD1
size: few
V: TRBV12-3/TRBV12-4
J: TRBJ2-7
DNA: TGTGCCAGCAGTTTGGGCGCACAGGGGTTGGGGTACGAGCAGTACTTC
CDR3: CASSLGAQGLGYEQYF

D: .
size: .
V: TRBV4-1
J: TRBJ1-1
DNA: TGCGCCAGCAGCCAAGAGAAAAGCAGGAGAGACACTGAAGCTTTCTTT
CDR3: CASSQEKSRRDTEAFF

D: .
size: many
V: TRBV6-1
J: TRBJ1-5
DNA: TGTGCCAGCAGTGATGCATTGTCGGCTCCCAATCAGCCCCAGCATTTT
CDR3: CASSDALSAPNQPQHF

D: .
size: many
V: TRBV27
J: TRBJ1-1
DNA: TGTGCCAGCAGTTTATATTTTGAGGGGCAGAAGAACACTGAAGCTTTCTTT
CDR3: CASSLYFEGQKNTEAFF

D: TRBD2
size: .
V: TRBV2
J: TRBJ2-5
DNA: TGTGCCATCCCGGGACTAGCGTCCGAGACCCAGTACTTC
CDR3: CAIPGLASETQYF

D: TRBD1
size: once
V: TRBV6-1
J: TRBJ1-5
DNA: TGTGCCAGCAAAGCCGTTGGGACAGGGGGCGATCAGTCCCAGCATTTT
CDR3: CASKAVGTGGDQSQHF

D: TRBD2
size: many
V: TRBV20-1
J: TRBJ2-5
DNA: TGCAGTGCTAGGGGGACGCGGGGGAGGACAGAGACCCAGTACTTC
CDR3: CSARGTRGRTETQYF

D: TRBD1
size: many
V: TRBV28
J: TRBJ1-4
DNA: TGTGCCACCAGGGACAGCTCAAATGAAAAACTGTTTTTT
CDR3: CATRDSSNEKLFF

D: .
size: many
V: TRBV10-3
J: TRBJ1-2
DNA: TGTGCCATCAGTGAATGGGGGGAAGGCTACACCTTC
CDR3: CAISEWGEGYTF

D: .
size: many
V: TRBV5-6
J: TRBJ1-1
DNA: TGTGCCAGCAGCTTGAACAGGGCCACTGAAGCTTTCTTT
CDR3: CASSLNRATEAFF

D: .
size: .
V: TRBV4-2
J: TRBJ1-2
DNA: TGTGCCAGCAGCCAAGACGCAGGGAAGGATGGCTACACCTTC
CDR3: CASSQDAGKDGYTF

D: TRBD1
size: few
V: TRBV12-3/TRBV12-4
J: TRBJ1-1
DNA: TGTGCCAGCAGTTCGTGGACAGGCACTGAAGCTTTCTTT
CDR3: CASSSWTGTEAFF

D: .
size: many
V: TRBV2
J: TRBJ1-1
DNA: TGTGCCAGCAGTGAAATGGGGGCTTGGGCTTTCTTT
CDR3: CASSEMGAWAFF

D: .
size: many
V: TRBV15
J: TRBJ1-5
DNA: TGTGCCACCAGCACCGCCCGGGACGGGAATCAGCCCCAGCATTTT
CDR3: CATSTARDGNQPQHF

D: TRBD1
size: many
V: TRBV6-1
J: TRBJ2-2
DNA: TGTGCCAGCAGACCGACAGGGATCACCGGGGAGCTGTTTTTT
CDR3: CASRPTGITGELFF

D: .
size: few
V: TRBV6-1
J: TRBJ1-1
DNA: TGTGCCAGCAGCCCCATGGTAGGGGGGGGGAACACTGAAGCTTTCTTT
CDR3: CASSPMVGGGNTEAFF

D: .
size: many
V: TRBV2
J: TRBJ2-7
DNA: TGTGCCAGCAGTGAAATCGGTCAGGGGTACGAGCAGCACTTC
CDR3: CASSEIGQGYEQHF

D: .
size: few
V: TRBV5-1
J: TRBJ1-1
DNA: TGCGCCAGCAGCTTGGAGGGTGGCCCCGGCACTGAAGCTTTCTTT
CDR3: CASSLEGGPGTEAFF

D: .
size: many
V: TRBV28
J: TRBJ2-6
DNA: TGTGCCAGCAGTCTGGCGAGTACTGGGGCCAACGTCCTGACTTTC
CDR3: CASSLASTGANVLTF

D: .
size: once
V: TRBV12-3/TRBV12-4
J: TRBJ1-2
DNA: TGTGCCGGACGCCCTTCAGGGGTCATCGGTGGCTACACCTTC
CDR3: CAGRPSGVIGGYTF

D: .
size: many
V: TRBV12-3/TRBV12-4
J: TRBJ1-1
DNA: TGTGCCAGCAGTAAGAGCTGGACTGAAGCTTTCTTT
CDR3: CASSKSWTEAFF

D: .
size: many
V: TRBV12-3/TRBV12-4
J: TRBJ1-1
DNA: TGTGCCAGCACCCAGGACAGCCTGAACACTGAAGCTTTCTTT
CDR3: CASTQDSLNTEAFF

D: TRBD1
size: many
V: TRBV6-5
J: TRBJ1-5
DNA: TGTGCCAGCAGTTACACTCCGACAGGGTCTAGTCAGCCCCAGCATTTT
CDR3: CASSYTPTGSSQPQHF

D: TRBD2
size: .
V: TRBV11-2
J: TRBJ2-5
DNA: TGTGCCAGCAGCTTAGGCGGGGGGGCTTGGGAGACCCAGTACTTC
CDR3: CASSLGGGAWETQYF

D: TRBD1
size: few
V: TRBV6-1
J: TRBJ2-4
DNA: TGTGCCAGCACCTTCGGACAGGGGATAAAAAACATTCAGTACTTC
CDR3: CASTFGQGIKNIQYF

D: .
size: many
V: TRBV10-3
J: TRBJ2-2
DNA: TGTGCCATCAGTGGTAACACCGGGGAGCTGTTTTTT
CDR3: CAISGNTGELFF

D: TRBD2
size: few
V: TRBV19
J: TRBJ2-4
DNA: TGTGCCAGTACCCCTCCCGGACTAGCGGGGGCCGGGGTCATTCAGTACTTC
CDR3: CASTPPGLAGAGVIQYF

D: TRBD1
size: many
V: TRBV20-1
J: TRBJ2-5
DNA: TGCAGTGCTAGAGATCAACGAGGGACAGGGAAATACTTC
CDR3: CSARDQRGTGKYF

D: .
size: many
V: TRBV28
J: TRBJ1-1
DNA: TGTGCCAGCAGTTTGGGATGGGGAAGCCTAATGAACACTGAAGCTTTCTTT
CDR3: CASSLGWGSLMNTEAFF

D: TRBD1
size: few
V: TRBV4-1
J: TRBJ2-4
DNA: TGCGCCAGCAGCCATAACGGACAGGGGCTAGCCAAAAACATTCAGCACTTC
CDR3: CASSHNGQGLAKNIQHF

D: .
size: .
V: TRBV6-5
J: TRBJ2-5
DNA: TGTGCCAGCAGTCACGACAGCCAGGAGACCCAGTACTTC
CDR3: CASSHDSQETQYF

D: TRBD1
size: few
V: TRBV28
J: TRBJ1-6
DNA: TGTGCCAGCAGTTCACCTGGACAGGGGGTTAATTCACCCCTCCACTTT
CDR3: CASSSPGQGVNSPLHF

D: .
size: many
V: TRBV29-1
J: TRBJ1-2
DNA: TGCAGCGTTGAAGGGGTCCAAGCTAACTATGGCTACACCTTC
CDR3: CSVEGVQANYGYTF

D: .
size: few
V: TRBV18
J: TRBJ2-5
DNA: TGTGCCAGCTCCGTGACTAGTGCGGGAGAGACCCAGTACTTC
CDR3: CASSVTSAGETQYF

D: TRBD1
size: many
V: TRBV2
J: TRBJ1-2
DNA: TGTGCCAGCACTGCGACAGGGATCAATGGCTACACCTTC
CDR3: CASTATGINGYTF

D: TRBD1
size: many
V: TRBV28
J: TRBJ1-1
DNA: TGTGCCAGCAGTTTACCGCAGGGGGGAGGGACTGAAGCTTTCTTT
CDR3: CASSLPQGGGTEAFF

D: .
size: many
V: TRBV12-3/TRBV12-4
J: TRBJ1-2
DNA: TGTGCCAGCAGTTTGGGGGCAGGGGCCTATGGCTACACCTTC
CDR3: CASSLGAGAYGYTF

D: TRBD1
size: many
V: TRBV18
J: TRBJ1-1
DNA: TGTGCCAGCTCACAGGGACAGATGAACACTGAAGCTTTCTTT
CDR3: CASSQGQMNTEAFF

D: .
size: few
V: TRBV10-3
J: TRBJ2-2
DNA: TGTGCCATCAGTGACAGGACCAACACCGGGGAGCTGTTTTTT
CDR3: CAISDRTNTGELFF

D: TRBD1
size: .
V: TRBV25-1
J: TRBJ1-2
DNA: TGTGCCAGCAGCCAAACCCGGGACAGGGGGCGCCCGGGGTATGGCTACACCTTC
CDR3: CASSQTRDRGRPGYGYTF

D: .
size: few
V: TRBV27
J: TRBJ1-2
DNA: TGTGCCAGCAGTCCCCGGGACCCCCCGATTGTGCTTCGTGGCTACACCTTC
CDR3: CASSPRDPPIVLRGYTF

D: .
size: many
V: TRBV24-1
J: TRBJ2-2
DNA: TGTGCCACCAGTCGGAGGACCGGGGAGCTGTTTTTT
CDR3: CATSRRTGELFF